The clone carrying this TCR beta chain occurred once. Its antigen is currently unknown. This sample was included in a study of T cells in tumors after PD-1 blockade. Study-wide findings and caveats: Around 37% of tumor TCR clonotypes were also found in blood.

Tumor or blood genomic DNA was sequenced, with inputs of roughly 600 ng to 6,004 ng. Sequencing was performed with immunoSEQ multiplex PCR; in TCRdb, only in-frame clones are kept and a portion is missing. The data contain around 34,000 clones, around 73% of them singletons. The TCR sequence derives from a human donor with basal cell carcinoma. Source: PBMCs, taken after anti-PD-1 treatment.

In DNA form, the CDR3 reads TGTGCCAGCAGCTTAAAGAATAGCGGGGGCCGCGATGAGCAGTTCTTC. It encodes CASSLKNSGGRDEQFF. The rearrangement joins TRBV7-9 to TRBJ2-1, with 9 bases matching TRBD2. CDR3 length equals 16 residues. The germline V gene encodes CDR1 SEHNR and CDR2 FQNEAQ (reference sequence). The V segment lost 2 bases and the J segment 8 bases; nucleotides outside the gene matches: 10.